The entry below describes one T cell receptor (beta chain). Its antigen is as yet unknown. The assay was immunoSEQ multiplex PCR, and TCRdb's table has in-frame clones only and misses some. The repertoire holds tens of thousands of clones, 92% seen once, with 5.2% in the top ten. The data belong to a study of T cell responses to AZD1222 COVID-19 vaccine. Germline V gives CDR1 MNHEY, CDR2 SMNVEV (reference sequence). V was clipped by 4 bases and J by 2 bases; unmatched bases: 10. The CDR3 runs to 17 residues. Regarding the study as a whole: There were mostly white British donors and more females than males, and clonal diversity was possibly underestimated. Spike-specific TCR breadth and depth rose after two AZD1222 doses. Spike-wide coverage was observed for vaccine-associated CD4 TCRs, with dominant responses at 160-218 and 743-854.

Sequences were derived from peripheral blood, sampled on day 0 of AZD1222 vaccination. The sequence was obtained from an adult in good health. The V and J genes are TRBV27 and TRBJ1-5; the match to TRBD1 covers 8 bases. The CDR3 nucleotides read TGTGCCAGCAGTTCCACCACTCAGGGGGCCCGCAATCAGCCCCAGCATTTT. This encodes CASSSTTQGARNQPQHF.